These T cell receptor beta chains were read from a single sample in a study of regulatory T cells in long-lasting Graves disease. TCRdb re-analysed the multiplex PCR reads in MiXCR, keeping a single row per CDR3 protein. This table holds over 350,000 distinct CDR3 sequences, roughly 20% found once. The specimen was peripheral blood mononuclear cells (PBMCs), collected when the disease was refractory, from a patient treated with antithyroid drugs. All receptors derive from a female donor with Graves disease. Both conserved end residues are part of each CDR3. A D gene is named only where the DNA matches it firmly. Clone size is shown for a subset of rows, as once, few, many or a class of expanded clone.

D	V	size	J	DNA	CDR3
.	TRBV20-1	.	TRBJ2-7	TGCAGTGTGCTTCTTACCTGGGGGGACGACGAGCAGTACTTC	CSVLLTWGDDEQYF
TRBD1	TRBV10-2	.	TRBJ2-7	TGCGCCAGCAGTGAGCCTCGGACAGGGAACCCCTACGAGCAGTACTTC	CASSEPRTGNPYEQYF
.	TRBV28	few	TRBJ1-2	TGTGCCAGCAGTCCCCCGGGGGCTGAGTATGGCTACACCTTC	CASSPPGAEYGYTF
.	TRBV30	.	TRBJ2-7	TGTGCCGGCGGAGGTAGCTCCTACGAGCAGTACTTC	CAGGGSSYEQYF
.	TRBV6-1	.	TRBJ1-5	TGTGCCAGCAGCTGGGACATAGGGGTTGGTCAGCCCCAGCATTTT	CASSWDIGVGQPQHF
.	TRBV27	.	TRBJ2-1	TGTGCCAGCACCGCAAGAAACAGGAATGAGCAGTTCTTC	CASTARNRNEQFF
TRBD1	TRBV10-3	.	TRBJ2-7	TGTGCCGTGGGGACAGAACCCTACGAGCAGTACTTC	CAVGTEPYEQYF
.	TRBV19	few	TRBJ2-7	TGTGCCAGTAGTCCCTCAAATAGGGGCGACGAGCAGTACTTC	CASSPSNRGDEQYF
.	TRBV12-3/TRBV12-4	many	TRBJ2-7	TGTGCCAGCAGTTTTTCCCGTGCGGAGGCGCAGTACTTC	CASSFSRAEAQYF
.	TRBV7-8	few	TRBJ1-6	TGTGCCAGCAGCCCTGGACTGGGGAACTATAATTCACCCCTCCACTTT	CASSPGLGNYNSPLHF
.	TRBV12-5	many	TRBJ2-4	TGTGCTAGTGGTTTGGTGCCCAGAAAAAACATTCAGTACTTC	CASGLVPRKNIQYF
TRBD1	TRBV6-1	.	TRBJ2-2	TGCGCCAGCAGTGGAGGACAGGCCAGGGAGCTGTTTTTT	CASSGGQARELFF
.	TRBV2	many	TRBJ1-5	TGTGCCAGCAGTGAGGACGACAGTCGCAATCAGCCCCAGCATTTT	CASSEDDSRNQPQHF
TRBD2	TRBV6-1	many	TRBJ2-5	TGTGCCAGCAGTGAAACGAGACTAGCGGAGATCCAAGAGACCCAGTACTTC	CASSETRLAEIQETQYF
TRBD1	TRBV6-1	.	TRBJ1-3	TGTGCCAGCAGCCTGGGACAGATCTCTGGAAACACCATATATTTT	CASSLGQISGNTIYF
.	TRBV9	.	TRBJ2-2	TGTGCCAGCAGCGTAGACGTTCTTAGCGGGGAGCTGTTTTTT	CASSVDVLSGELFF
.	TRBV5-1	.	TRBJ2-5	TGCGCCAGCAGCTTGGGCAGGGGTCAGCAAGAGACCCAGTACTTC	CASSLGRGQQETQYF
TRBD1	TRBV6-5	.	TRBJ1-1	TGTGCCAGCAGTTCGACCGGGACAGGGACAGCTTTCTTT	CASSSTGTGTAFF
.	TRBV7-2	many	TRBJ2-7	TGTGCCAGCAGCTTAACAGGGCCATCCTACGAGCAGTACTTC	CASSLTGPSYEQYF
.	TRBV20-1	few	TRBJ1-5	TGCAGTGCTAGAGTGGGGGGGGGAAGCTATAGCAATCAGCCCCAGCATTTT	CSARVGGGSYSNQPQHF
TRBD1	TRBV29-1	few	TRBJ1-1	TGCAGCGCTCGGACAGGGTCGATGGGCACTGAAGCTTTCTTT	CSARTGSMGTEAFF
TRBD2	TRBV7-2	many	TRBJ2-2	TGTGCCAGCAGCCGGGGACTAGCGGGCGGGGAGCTGTTTTTT	CASSRGLAGGELFF
.	TRBV19	few	TRBJ1-1	TGTGCCAGTAGTATAGGAGGGCAGATTTTTACCGAAGCTTTCTTT	CASSIGGQIFTEAFF
.	TRBV3-1	.	TRBJ2-5	TGTGCCAGCACGCCCGGGCCAAGGGCAGAACAAGAGACCCAGTACTTC	CASTPGPRAEQETQYF
TRBD1	TRBV12-3/TRBV12-4	many	TRBJ1-5	TGTGCCAGCAGTCCGGGACAGGGACTATTGAGCAATCAGCCCCAGCATTTT	CASSPGQGLLSNQPQHF
.	TRBV12-5	many	TRBJ1-1	TGTGCTAGTGGGCCAGGGGCGGTAAAGGCTGAAGCTTTCTTT	CASGPGAVKAEAFF
.	TRBV6-2/TRBV6-3	.	TRBJ2-7	TGTGCCAGCAGTTACCCCATACAGGGTTACGAGCAGTACTTC	CASSYPIQGYEQYF
TRBD1	TRBV5-6	few	TRBJ1-5	TGTGCCAGCAGCTTGGCGATACAGGGGTTCAATCAGCCCCAGCATTTT	CASSLAIQGFNQPQHF
TRBD1	TRBV6-1	many	TRBJ2-7	TGTGCCAGCAGTCCCGGGACAGGGTCATCCGAGCAGTACTTC	CASSPGTGSSEQYF
TRBD2	TRBV11-2	many	TRBJ2-7	TGTGCCAGCAGCTTAGCGGTGATGAGCGGGACGACCTACGAGCAGTACTTC	CASSLAVMSGTTYEQYF
.	TRBV7-2	many	TRBJ2-7	TGTGCCAGCAGCTTTGAAGGGGTGAGGGCAACCTACGAGCAGTACTTC	CASSFEGVRATYEQYF
.	TRBV18	few	TRBJ1-1	TGTGCCAGCTCACCCGGGGGGATCATGAACACTGAAGCTTTCTTT	CASSPGGIMNTEAFF
TRBD1	TRBV30	many	TRBJ2-7	TGTGCCTGGAGTGTACTGACAGGGTTTGCCTACGAGCAGTACTTC	CAWSVLTGFAYEQYF
TRBD2	TRBV5-1	.	TRBJ2-1	TGCGCCAGCAGCTTCGGGGGAGGGAATGAGCAGTTCTTC	CASSFGGGNEQFF
.	TRBV27	few	TRBJ2-7	TGTGCCAGCACCCTACGCTCGGCGGCTCCCTACGAGCAGTACTTC	CASTLRSAAPYEQYF
.	TRBV28	many	TRBJ2-7	TGTGCCAGCCGGGCCCAGACAGGCTCCTACGAGCAGTACTTC	CASRAQTGSYEQYF
.	TRBV5-1	.	TRBJ1-5	TGCGCCAGCAGCTTGGACAGTCCTAATCAGCCCCAGCATTTT	CASSLDSPNQPQHF